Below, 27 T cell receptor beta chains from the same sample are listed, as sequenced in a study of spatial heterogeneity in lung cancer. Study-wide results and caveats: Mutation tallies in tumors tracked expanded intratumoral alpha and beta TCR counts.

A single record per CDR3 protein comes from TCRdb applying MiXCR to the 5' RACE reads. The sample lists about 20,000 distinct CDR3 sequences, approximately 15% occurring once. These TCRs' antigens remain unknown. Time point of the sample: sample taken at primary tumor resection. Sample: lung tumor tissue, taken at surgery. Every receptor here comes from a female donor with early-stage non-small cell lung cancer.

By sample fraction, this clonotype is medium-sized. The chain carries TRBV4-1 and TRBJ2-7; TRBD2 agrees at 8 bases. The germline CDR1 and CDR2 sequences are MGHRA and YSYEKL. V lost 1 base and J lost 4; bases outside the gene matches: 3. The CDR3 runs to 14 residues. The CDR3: CASSQVTGGYEQYF. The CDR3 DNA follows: TGCGCCAGCAGCCAAGTTACGGGAGGGTACGAGCAGTACTTC.

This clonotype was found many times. DNA of the CDR3: TGTGCCAGCAGCTCGAAAAACCGTGGGGACAATGAGCAGTTCTTC. This sequence encodes CASSSKNRGDNEQFF. This rearrangement joins TRBV21-1 to TRBJ2-1. TRBV21-1 is designated a pseudogene. The CDR3 runs 15 residues.

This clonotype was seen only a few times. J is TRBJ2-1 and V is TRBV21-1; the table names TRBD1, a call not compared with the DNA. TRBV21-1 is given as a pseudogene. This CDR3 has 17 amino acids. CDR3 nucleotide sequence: TGTGCCAGCATCACCGGGTTTCGTCGACGGACCTACAATGAGCAGTTCTTC. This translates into CASITGFRRRTYNEQFF.

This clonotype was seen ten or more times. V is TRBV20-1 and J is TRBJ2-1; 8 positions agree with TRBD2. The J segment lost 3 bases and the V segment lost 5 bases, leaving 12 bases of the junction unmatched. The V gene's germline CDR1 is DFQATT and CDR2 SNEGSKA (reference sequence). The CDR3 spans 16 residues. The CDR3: CSARGSQRGFYNEQFF. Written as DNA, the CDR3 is TGCAGTGCTCGGGGCTCTCAGCGGGGGTTCTACAATGAGCAGTTCTTC.

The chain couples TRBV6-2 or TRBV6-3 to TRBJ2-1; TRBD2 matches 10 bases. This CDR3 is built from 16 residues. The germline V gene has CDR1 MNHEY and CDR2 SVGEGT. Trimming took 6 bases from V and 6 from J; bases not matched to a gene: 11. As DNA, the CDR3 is TGTGCCAGCAGCCGATCTAGCGGGAGCTTCTTCAATGAGCAGTTCTTC. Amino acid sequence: CASSRSSGSFFNEQFF.

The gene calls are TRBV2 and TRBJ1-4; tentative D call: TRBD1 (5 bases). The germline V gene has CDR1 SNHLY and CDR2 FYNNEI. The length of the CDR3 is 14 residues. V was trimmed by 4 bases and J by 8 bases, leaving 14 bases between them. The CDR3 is CASSATDQAEKLFF. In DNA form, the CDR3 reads TGTGCCAGCAGTGCGACAGATCAAGCAGAAAAACTGTTTTTT.

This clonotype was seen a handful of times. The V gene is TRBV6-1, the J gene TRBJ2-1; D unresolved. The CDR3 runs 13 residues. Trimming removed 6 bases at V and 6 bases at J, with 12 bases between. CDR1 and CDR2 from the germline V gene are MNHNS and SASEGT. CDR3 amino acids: CASRPFPVNEQFF. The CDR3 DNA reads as TGTGCCAGCAGACCATTCCCAGTCAATGAGCAGTTCTTC.

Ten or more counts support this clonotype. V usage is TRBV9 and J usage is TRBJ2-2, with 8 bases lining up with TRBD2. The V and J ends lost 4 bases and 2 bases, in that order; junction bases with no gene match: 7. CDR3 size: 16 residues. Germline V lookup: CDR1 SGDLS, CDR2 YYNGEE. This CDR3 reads CASSLGLAFNTGELFF. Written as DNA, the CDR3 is TGTGCCAGCAGCCTCGGACTAGCCTTTAACACCGGGGAGCTGTTTTTT.

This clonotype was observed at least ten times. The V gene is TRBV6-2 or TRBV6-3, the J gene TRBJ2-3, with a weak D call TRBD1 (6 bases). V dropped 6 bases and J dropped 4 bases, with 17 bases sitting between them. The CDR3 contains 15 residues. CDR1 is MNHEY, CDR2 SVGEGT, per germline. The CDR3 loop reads CASSLQGSGSDTQYF. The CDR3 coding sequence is TGTGCCAGCAGCCTCCAGGGGTCCGGATCAGATACGCAGTATTTT.

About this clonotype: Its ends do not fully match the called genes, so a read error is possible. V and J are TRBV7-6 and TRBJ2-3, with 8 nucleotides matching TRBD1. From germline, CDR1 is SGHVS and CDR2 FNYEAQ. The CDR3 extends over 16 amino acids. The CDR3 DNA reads TGTGCCAGCAGCTTTGGGGCACAGGGGGACAAAGATAAGCAGTATTTT. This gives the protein CASSFGAQGDKDKQYF.

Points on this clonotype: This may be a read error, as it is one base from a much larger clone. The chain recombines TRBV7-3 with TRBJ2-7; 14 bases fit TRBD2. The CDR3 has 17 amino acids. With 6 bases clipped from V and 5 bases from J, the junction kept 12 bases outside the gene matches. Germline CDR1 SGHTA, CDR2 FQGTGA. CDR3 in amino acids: CASRPHGTSGSSNEQYF. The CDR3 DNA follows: TGTGCCAGCAGACCCCATGGGACTAGCGGGAGTAGTAACGAGCAGTACTTC.

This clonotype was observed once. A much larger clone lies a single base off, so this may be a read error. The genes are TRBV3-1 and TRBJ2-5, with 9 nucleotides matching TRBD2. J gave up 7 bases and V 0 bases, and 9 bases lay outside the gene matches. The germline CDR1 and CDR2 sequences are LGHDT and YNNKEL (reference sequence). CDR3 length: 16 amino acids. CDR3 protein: CASSQEGGRVVGTQYF. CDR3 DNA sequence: TGTGCCAGCAGCCAAGAAGGCGGGAGGGTGGTGGGGACCCAGTACTTC.

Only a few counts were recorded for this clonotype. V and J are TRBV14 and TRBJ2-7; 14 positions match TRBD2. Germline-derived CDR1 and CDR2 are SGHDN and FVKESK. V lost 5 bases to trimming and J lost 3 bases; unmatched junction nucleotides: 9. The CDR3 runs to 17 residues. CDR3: CASSNRGLAGGLYEQYF. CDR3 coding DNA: TGTGCCAGCAGCAACAGAGGACTAGCGGGAGGTCTCTACGAGCAGTACTTC.

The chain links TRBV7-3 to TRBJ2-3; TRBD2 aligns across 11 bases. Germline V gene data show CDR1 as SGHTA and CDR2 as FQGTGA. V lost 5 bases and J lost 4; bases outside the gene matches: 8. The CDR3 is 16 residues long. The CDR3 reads CASSPRGSGRADTQYF. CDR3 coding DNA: TGTGCCAGCAGCCCTCGCGGTAGCGGGAGGGCAGATACGCAGTATTTT.

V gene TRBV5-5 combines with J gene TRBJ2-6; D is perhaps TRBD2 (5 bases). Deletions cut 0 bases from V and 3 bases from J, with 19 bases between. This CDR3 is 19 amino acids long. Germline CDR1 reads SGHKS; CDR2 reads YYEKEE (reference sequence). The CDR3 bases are TGTGCCAGCAGCTTGGCGGGGATGAAGTTGGTATATGGGGCCAACGTCCTGACTTTC. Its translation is CASSLAGMKLVYGANVLTF.

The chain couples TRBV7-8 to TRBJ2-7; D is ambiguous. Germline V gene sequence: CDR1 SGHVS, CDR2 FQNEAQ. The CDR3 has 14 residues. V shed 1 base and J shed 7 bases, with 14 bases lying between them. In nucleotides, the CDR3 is TGTGCCAGCAGCTTAGTTGGTGCTCTGAAGGAGCAGTACTTC. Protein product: CASSLVGALKEQYF.

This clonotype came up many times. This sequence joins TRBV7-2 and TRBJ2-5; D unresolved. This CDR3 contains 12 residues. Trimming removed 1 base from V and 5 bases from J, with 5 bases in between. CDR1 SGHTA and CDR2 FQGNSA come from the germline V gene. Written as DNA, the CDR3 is TGTGCCAGCAGCTTAGGGGCTGAGACCCAGTACTTC. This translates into CASSLGAETQYF.

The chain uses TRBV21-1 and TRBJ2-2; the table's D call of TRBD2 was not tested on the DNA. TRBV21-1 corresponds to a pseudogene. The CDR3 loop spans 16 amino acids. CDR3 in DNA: TGTGCCAGCAGCAAAGGTGCTAGCGGGAGAACGGGGGAGCTGTTTTTT. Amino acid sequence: CASSKGASGRTGELFF.

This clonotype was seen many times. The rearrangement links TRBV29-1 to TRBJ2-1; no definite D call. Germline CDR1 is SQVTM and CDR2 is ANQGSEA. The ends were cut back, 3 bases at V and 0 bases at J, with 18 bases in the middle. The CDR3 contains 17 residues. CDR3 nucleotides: TGCAGCGTTGATTCCGGGCCCTTTCCCAGCTCCTACAATGAGCAGTTCTTC. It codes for CSVDSGPFPSSYNEQFF.

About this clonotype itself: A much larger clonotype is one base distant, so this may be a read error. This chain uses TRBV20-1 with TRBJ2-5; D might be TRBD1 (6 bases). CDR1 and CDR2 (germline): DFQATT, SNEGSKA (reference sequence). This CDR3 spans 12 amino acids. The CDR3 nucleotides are TGCAGTGCTGAACAGGGAGAAGATACCCAGTACTTC. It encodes CSAEQGEDTQYF.

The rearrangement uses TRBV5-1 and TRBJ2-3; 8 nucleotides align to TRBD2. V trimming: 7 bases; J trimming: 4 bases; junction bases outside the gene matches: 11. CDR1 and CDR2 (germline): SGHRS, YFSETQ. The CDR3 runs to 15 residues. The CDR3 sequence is CASRLSGRVSDTQYF. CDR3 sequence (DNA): TGCGCCAGCCGTCTAAGCGGGAGAGTCTCAGATACGCAGTATTTT.

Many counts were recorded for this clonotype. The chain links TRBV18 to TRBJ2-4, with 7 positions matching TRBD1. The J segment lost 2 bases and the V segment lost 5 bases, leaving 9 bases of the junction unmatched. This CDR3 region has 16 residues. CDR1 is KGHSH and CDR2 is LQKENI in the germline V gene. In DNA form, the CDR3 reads TGTGCCAGCTCAGAACAGGGGACCTCTTCCAAAAACATTCAGTACTTC. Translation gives CASSEQGTSSKNIQYF.

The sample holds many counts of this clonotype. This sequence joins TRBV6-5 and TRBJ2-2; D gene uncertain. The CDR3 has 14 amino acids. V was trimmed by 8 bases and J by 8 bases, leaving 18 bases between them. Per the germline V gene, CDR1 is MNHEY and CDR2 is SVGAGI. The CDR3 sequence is CASQFSRNEGELFF. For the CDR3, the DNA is TGTGCCAGCCAATTCTCTAGAAATGAAGGGGAGCTGTTTTTT.

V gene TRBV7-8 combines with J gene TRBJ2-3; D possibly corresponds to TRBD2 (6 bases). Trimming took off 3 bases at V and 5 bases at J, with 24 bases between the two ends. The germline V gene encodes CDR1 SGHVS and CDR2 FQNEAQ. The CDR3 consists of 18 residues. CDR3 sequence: CASSFQSGYNLGKDTQYF. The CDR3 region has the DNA TGTGCCAGCAGCTTCCAAAGCGGGTACAACCTAGGGAAAGATACGCAGTATTTT.

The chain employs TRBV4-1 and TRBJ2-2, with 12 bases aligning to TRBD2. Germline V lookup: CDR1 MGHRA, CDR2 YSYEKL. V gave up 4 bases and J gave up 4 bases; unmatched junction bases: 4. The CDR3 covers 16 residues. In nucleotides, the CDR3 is TGCGCCAGCAGCCGCTCACTAGCGGGAGGCACCGGGGAGCTGTTTTTT. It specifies CASSRSLAGGTGELFF.

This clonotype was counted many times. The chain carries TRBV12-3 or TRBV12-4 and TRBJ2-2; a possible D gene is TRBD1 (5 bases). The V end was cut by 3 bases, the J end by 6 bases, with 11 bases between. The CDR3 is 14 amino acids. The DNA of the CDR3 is TGTGCCAGCAGTTTGGCCCAAGGGGCCGGGGAGCTGTTTTTT. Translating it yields CASSLAQGAGELFF.

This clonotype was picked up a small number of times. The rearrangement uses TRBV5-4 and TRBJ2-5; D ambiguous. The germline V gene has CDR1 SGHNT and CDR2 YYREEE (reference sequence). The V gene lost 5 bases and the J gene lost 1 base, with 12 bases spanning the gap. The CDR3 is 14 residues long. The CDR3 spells CASRGGSPQETQYF. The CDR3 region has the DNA TGTGCCAGCAGGGGCGGTTCCCCCCAAGAGACCCAGTACTTC.